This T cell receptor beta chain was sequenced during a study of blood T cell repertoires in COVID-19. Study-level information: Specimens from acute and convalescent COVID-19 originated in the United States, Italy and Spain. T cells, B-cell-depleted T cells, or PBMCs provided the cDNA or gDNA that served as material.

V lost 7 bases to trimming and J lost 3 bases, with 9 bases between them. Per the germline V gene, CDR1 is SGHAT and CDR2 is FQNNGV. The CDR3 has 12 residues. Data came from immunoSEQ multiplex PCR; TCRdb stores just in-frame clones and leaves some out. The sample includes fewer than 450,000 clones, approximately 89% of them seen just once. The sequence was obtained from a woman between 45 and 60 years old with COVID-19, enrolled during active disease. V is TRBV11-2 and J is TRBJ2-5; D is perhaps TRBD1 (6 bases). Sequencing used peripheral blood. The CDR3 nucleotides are TGTGCCAGCACCGGACAGAAAGAGACCCAGTACTTC. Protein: CASTGQKETQYF.